This T cell receptor beta chain was sequenced in a study of control samples from healthy donors and cancer patients. Some clones are missing from TCRdb's copy, which holds only in-frame ones; the method was immunoSEQ multiplex PCR. The data hold about 110,000 clones, with 83% observed a single time. The CDR3 is 15 amino acids. Germline CDR1 reads LGHDT; CDR2 reads YNNKEL (reference sequence). V lost 4 bases, J lost 4 bases, and 14 bases lay in between. Specimen: blood. The receptor was isolated from a woman aged 50 to 60 in good health. The chain couples TRBV3-1 (or the pseudogene TRBV3-2) to TRBJ1-5, with TRBD1 as a possible D gene (5 bases). Written as DNA, the CDR3 is TGTGCCAGCAGCCCGTTTGACAGCGTAAATCAGCCCCAGCATTTT. Translated, it gives CASSPFDSVNQPQHF.